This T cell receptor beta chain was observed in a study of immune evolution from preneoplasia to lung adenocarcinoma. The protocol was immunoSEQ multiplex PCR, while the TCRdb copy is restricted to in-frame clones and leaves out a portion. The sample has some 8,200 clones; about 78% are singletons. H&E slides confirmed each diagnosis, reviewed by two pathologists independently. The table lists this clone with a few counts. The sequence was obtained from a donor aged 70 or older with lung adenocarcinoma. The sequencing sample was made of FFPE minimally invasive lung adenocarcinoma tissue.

The CDR3 here is CASSVAGAEKLFF. CDR3 DNA: TGTGCCAGCAGCGTCGCGGGCGCTGAAAAACTGTTTTTT. The chain couples TRBV5-4 to TRBJ1-4; D is undetermined. This CDR3 spans 13 amino acids. Germline V CDR1 and CDR2: SGHNT, YYREEE (reference sequence). V lost 4 bases and J lost 7, with 11 bases in between.